The 4 T cell receptor beta chains given below trace back to one sample, sequenced in a study of CD8 T cells in cerebrospinal fluid in Alzheimer's disease. Reprocessing the 10x single-cell sequencing reads, TCRdb reports a single entry for every CDR3 protein and omits DNA. This sample lists approximately 1,300 distinct CDR3 sequences; its ten largest clones have roughly a tenth. The material sequenced was cerebrospinal fluid. These receptors were obtained from a human donor with mild cognitive impairment.

This clonotype is identified as medium-sized from frequency. The CDR3: CATHGHQGGYTF. V usage is TRBV2 and J usage is TRBJ1-2; TCRdb's assignment of TRBD1 cannot be checked, as there is no DNA. Per germline, CDR1 SNHLY and CDR2 FYNNEI. The CDR3 covers 12 residues.

This clonotype is medium-sized by frequency. J is TRBJ2-3 and V is TRBV5-1; the TRBD2 assignment by TCRdb is unverifiable without DNA. The length of the CDR3 is 16 residues. Germline V gene sequence: CDR1 SGHRS, CDR2 YFSETQ. The CDR3 here is CASSFTSGGATDTQYF.

By frequency, this clonotype is medium-sized (0.01 to 0.1%). V is TRBV7-2 and J is TRBJ2-2; TCRdb names TRBD2, which stays unverified in the absence of DNA. The CDR3 runs 15 residues. Germline V gives CDR1 SGHTA, CDR2 FQGNSA. CDR3 amino acids: CASSLGPSGAGELFF.

This clonotype is large by frequency. The chain joins TRBV7-2 to TRBJ1-1. Per the germline V gene, CDR1 is SGHTA and CDR2 is FQGNSA. The CDR3 spans 13 residues. This chain's CDR3 is CASSLGGDTEAFF.